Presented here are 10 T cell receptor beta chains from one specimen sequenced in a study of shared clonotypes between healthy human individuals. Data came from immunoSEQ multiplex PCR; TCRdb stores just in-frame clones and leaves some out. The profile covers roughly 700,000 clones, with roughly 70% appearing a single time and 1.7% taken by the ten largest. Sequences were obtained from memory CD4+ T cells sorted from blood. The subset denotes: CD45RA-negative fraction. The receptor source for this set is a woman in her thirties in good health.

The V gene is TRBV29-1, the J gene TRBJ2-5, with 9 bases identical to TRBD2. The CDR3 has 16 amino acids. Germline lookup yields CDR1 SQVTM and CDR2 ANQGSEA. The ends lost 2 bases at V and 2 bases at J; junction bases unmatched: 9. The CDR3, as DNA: TGCAGCGTTGAAACGCCGGGACTAGCTAAACAAGAGACCCAGTACTTC. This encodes CSVETPGLAKQETQYF.

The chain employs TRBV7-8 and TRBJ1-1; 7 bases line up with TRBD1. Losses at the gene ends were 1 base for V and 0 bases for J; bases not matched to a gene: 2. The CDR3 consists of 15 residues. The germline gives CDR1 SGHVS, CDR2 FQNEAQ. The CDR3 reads CASSLVGQVNTEAFF. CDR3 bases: TGTGCCAGCAGCTTAGTCGGACAGGTGAACACTGAAGCTTTCTTT. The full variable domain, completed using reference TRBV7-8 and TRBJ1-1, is GAGVSQSPRYKVAKRGQDVALRCDPISGHVSLFWYQQALGQGPEFLTYFQNEAQLDKSGLPSDRFFAERPEGSVSTLKIQRTQQEDSAVYLCASSLVGQVNTEAFFGQGTRLTVV.

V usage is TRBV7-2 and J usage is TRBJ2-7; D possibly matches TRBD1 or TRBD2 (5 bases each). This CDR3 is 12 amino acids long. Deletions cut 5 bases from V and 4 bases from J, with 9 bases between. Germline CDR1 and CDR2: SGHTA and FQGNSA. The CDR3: CASSAGAYEQYF. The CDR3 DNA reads TGTGCCAGCAGCGCCGGGGCTTACGAGCAGTACTTC.

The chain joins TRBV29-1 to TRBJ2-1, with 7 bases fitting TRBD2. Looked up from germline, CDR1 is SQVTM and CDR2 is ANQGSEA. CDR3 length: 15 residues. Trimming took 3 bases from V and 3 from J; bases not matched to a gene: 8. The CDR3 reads CSVDSAGAFYNEQFF. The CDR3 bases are TGCAGCGTTGATTCGGCGGGAGCATTCTACAATGAGCAGTTCTTC.

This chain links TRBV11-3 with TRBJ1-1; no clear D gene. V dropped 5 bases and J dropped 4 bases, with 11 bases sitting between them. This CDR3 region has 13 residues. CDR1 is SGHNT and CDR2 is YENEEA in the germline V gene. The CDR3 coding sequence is TGTGCCAGCAGCAAACAAGGCTTCACTGAAGCTTTCTTT. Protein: CASSKQGFTEAFF. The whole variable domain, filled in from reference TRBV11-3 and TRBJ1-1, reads EAGVVQSPRYKIIEKKQPVAFWCNPISGHNTLYWYLQNLGQGPELLIRYENEEAVDDSQLPKDRFSAERLKGVDSTLKIQPAELGDSAVYLCASSKQGFTEAFFGQGTRLTVV.

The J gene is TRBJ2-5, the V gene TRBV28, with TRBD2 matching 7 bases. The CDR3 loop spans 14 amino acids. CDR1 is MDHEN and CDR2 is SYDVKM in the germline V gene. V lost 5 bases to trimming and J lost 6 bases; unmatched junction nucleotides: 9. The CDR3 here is CASSGGPGRQTQYF. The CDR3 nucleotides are TGTGCCAGCAGTGGGGGACCCGGGAGGCAGACCCAGTACTTC.

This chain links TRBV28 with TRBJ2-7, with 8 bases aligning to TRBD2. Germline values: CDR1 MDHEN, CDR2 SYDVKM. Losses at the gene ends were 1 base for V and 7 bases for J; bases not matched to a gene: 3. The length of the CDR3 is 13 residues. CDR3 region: CASSLYQRGEQYF. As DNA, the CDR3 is TGTGCCAGCAGTTTATACCAGCGGGGGGAGCAGTACTTC. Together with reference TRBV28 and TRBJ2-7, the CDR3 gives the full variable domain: DVKVTQSSRYLVKRTGEKVFLECVQDMDHENMFWYRQDPGLGLRLIYFSYDVKMKEKGDIPEGYSVSREKKERFSLILESASTNQTSMYLCASSLYQRGEQYFGPGTRLTVT.

CDR3 nucleotide sequence: TGTGCCAGCAGCTTAGGACCGGATAGCTCCTACGAGCAGTACTTC. Translated, it gives CASSLGPDSSYEQYF. J is TRBJ2-7 and V is TRBV5-6, with no clear D. The CDR3 is 15 residues long. V was cut by 2 bases and J by 0 bases, with 12 bases left in between. The germline CDR1 and CDR2 sequences are SGHDT and YYEEEE.

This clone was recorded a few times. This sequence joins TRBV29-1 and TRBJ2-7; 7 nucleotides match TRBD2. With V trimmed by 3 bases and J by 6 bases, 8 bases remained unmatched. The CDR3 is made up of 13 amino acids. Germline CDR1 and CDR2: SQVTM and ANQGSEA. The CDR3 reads CSVELAGAAEQYF. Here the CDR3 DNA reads TGCAGCGTTGAGTTGGCGGGAGCCGCCGAGCAGTACTTC.

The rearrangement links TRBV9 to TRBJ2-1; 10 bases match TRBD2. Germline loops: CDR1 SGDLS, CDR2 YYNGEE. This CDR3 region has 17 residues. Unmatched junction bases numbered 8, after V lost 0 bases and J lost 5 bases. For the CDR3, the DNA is TGTGCCAGCAGCGTAGCGAATCTAGCGGGAGCTGACAATGAGCAGTTCTTC. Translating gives CASSVANLAGADNEQFF. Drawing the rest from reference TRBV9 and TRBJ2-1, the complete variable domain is DSGVTQTPKHLITATGQRVTLRCSPRSGDLSVYWYQQSLDQGLQFLIQYYNGEERAKGNILERFSAQQFPDLHSELNLSSLELGDSALYFCASSVANLAGADNEQFFGPGTRLTVL.